The source of this T cell receptor (beta chain) is a study of T cell repertoires in cytomegalovirus infection. Overall study: It was the public TCR beta signatures that indicated both CMV infection and matching HLA type. General study points: Cumulative public TCR beta family frequency identified CMV carriers with the relevant HLA.

TCRdb recomputed calls from the reads with MiXCR, one row per CDR3 protein. Here the sample spans 250,000 to 350,000 distinct CDR3 sequences, under 30% being singletons. This clonotype was detected a few times. Its specificity is not known. The CDR3 is 16 residues long. Germline V lookup: CDR1 SNHLY, CDR2 FYNNEI. Trimming took 7 bases from V and 0 from J; bases not matched to a gene: 6. The source is a human donor in good health (CMV status not recorded). Some clones in this sample may be carry-over from other donors' samples. The rearrangement uses TRBV2 and TRBJ2-6; 7 positions agree with TRBD1. The sequenced sample consisted of PBMCs. The CDR3, as DNA: TGTGCCAGCACTATGGACAGGTTCTCTGGGGCCAACGTCCTGACTTTC. Its protein is CASTMDRFSGANVLTF.